This TCR beta chain was recovered during a study of cytomegalovirus exposure and HLA in healthy donors. Study-level background: Earlier results showed approximately 120 million unique TCR beta sequences derived from about 179 million T cells.

V dropped 4 bases and J dropped 1 base, with 8 bases sitting between them. The CDR3 spans 15 residues. Germline V gene lookup returns CDR1 KGHSH and CDR2 LQKENI. The PCR had 60 Vbeta and 13 Jbeta primers. Sequencing was performed with immunoSEQ multiplex PCR; in TCRdb, only in-frame clones are kept and a portion is missing. The sample shows around 86,000 clones, about 80% of them seen only once. The genes are TRBV18 and TRBJ2-6, with D possibly TRBD2 on 5 matching bases. The sequenced sample was PBMCs. This clonotype was sampled from a man between 45 and 60 years old in good health and CMV-seropositive. The chain's CDR3 is CASSQAVSGANVLTF. The CDR3 DNA is TGTGCCAGCTCACAAGCGGTATCTGGGGCCAACGTCCTGACTTTC.